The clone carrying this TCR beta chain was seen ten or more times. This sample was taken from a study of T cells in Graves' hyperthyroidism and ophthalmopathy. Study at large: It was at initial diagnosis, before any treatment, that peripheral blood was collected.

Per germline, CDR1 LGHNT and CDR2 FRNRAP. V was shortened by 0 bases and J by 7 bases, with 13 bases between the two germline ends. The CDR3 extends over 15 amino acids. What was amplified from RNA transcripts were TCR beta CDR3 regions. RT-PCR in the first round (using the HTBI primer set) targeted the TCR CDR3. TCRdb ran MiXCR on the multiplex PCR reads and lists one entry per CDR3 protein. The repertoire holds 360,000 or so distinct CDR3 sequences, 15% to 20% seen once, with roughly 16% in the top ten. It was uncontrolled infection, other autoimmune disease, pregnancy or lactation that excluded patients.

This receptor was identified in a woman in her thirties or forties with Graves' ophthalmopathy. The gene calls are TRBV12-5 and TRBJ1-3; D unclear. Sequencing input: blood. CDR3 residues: CASGLVHPPFNTIYF. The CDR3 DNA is TGTGCTAGTGGTTTGGTACACCCTCCTTTCAACACCATATATTTT.